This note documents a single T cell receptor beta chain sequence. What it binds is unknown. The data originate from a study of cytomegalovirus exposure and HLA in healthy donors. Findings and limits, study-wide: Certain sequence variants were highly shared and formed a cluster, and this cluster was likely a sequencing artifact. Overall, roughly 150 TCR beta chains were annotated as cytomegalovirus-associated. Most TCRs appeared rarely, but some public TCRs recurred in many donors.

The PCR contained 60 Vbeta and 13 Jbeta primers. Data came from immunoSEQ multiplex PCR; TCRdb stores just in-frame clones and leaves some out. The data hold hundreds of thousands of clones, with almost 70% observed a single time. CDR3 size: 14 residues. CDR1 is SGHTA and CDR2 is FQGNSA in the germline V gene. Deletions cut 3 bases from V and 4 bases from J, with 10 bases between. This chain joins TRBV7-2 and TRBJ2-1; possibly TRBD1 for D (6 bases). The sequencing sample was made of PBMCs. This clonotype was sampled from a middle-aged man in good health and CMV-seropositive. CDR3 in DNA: TGTGCCAGCAGCTTGTTAGGACAGTACAATGAGCAGTTCTTC. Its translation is CASSLLGQYNEQFF. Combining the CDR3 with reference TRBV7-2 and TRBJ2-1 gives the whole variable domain GAGVSQSPSNKVTEKGKDVELRCDPISGHTALYWYRQSLGQGLEFLIYFQGNSAPDKSGLPSDRFSAERTGGSVSTLTIQRTQQEDSAVYLCASSLLGQYNEQFFGPGTRLTVL.